The present entry profiles one TCR beta chain with its context. Its antigen is still unknown. The sample originates from a study of tumor and adjacent non-tumor tissue in lung cancer. The overall study: On average, productive TCRbeta reads reached about 4.17 million per sample.

Study-wide findings and caveats: Top 100 clones took a larger repertoire share in normal lung.

Three rounds of nested PCR, following a modified ARM-PCR protocol, produced the TCRbeta library. TCRdb itself ran the multiplex PCR reads through MiXCR, one entry per CDR3 protein. The top ten clones hold about 40% of a sample with approximately 120,000 distinct CDR3 sequences, roughly 77% of them seen once. The template was RNA from unsorted bulk tissue. The CDR3 is made up of 14 amino acids. V trimming: 7 bases; J trimming: 9 bases; junction bases outside the gene matches: 13. CDR1 and CDR2 from the germline V gene are MNHNY and SVGAGI (reference sequence). The receptor was derived from a woman aged 60 to 75 with non-small cell lung cancer. Sequencing used lung tumor tissue. The V and J genes are TRBV6-6 and TRBJ2-7, with 9 bases that match TRBD1. CDR3 sequence reads: CASTHEQGALGQYF. Here the CDR3 DNA reads TGTGCCAGCACCCATGAACAGGGGGCCCTTGGGCAGTACTTC.